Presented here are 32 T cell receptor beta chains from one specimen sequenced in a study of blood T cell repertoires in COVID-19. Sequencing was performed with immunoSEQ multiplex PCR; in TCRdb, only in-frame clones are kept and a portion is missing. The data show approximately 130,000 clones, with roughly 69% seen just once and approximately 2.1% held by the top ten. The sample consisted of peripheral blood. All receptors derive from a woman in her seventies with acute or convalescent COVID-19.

CDR3 nucleotides: TGTGCCAGCACCGAGAACAATGAGCAGTTCTTC. Amino acids: CASTENNEQFF. The chain uses TRBV25-1 and TRBJ2-1; no definite D call. V dropped 7 bases and J dropped 5 bases, with 6 bases sitting between them. Germline CDR1 reads MGHDK; CDR2 reads SYGVNS. The CDR3 consists of 11 residues.

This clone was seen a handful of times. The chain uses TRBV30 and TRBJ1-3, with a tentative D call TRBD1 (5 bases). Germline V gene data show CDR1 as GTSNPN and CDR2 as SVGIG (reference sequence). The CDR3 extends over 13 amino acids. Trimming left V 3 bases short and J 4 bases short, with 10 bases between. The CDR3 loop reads CAWSPTGGNTIYF. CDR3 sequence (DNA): TGTGCCTGGAGCCCCACAGGAGGAAACACCATATATTTT.

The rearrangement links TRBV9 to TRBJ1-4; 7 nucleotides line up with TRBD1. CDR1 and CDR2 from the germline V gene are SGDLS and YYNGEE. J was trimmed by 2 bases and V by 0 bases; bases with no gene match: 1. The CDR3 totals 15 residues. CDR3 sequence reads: CASSVGGQTNEKLFF. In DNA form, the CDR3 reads TGTGCCAGCAGCGTAGGGGGACAGACTAATGAAAAACTGTTTTTT.

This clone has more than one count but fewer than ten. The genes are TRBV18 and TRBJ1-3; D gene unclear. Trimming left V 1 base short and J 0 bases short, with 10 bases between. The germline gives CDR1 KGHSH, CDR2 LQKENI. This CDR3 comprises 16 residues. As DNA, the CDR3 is TGTGCCAGCTCACCACTGGGCCCTAACTCTGGAAACACCATATATTTT. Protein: CASSPLGPNSGNTIYF.

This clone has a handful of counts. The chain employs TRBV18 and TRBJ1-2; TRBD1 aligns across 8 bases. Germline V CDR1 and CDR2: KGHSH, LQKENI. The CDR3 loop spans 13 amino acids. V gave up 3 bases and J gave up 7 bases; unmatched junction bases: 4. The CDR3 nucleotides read TGTGCCAGCTCACCCCCGACAGGGGTTGGCTACACCTTC. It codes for CASSPPTGVGYTF. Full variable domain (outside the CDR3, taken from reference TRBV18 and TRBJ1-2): NAGVMQNPRHLVRRRGQEARLRCSPMKGHSHVYWYRQLPEEGLKFMVYLQKENIIDESGMPKERFSAEFPKEGPSILRIQQVVRGDSAAYFCASSPPTGVGYTFGSGTRLTVV.

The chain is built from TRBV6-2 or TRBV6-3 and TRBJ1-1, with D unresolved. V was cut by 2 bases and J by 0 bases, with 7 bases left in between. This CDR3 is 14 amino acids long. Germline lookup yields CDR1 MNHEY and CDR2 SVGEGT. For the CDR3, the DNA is TGTGCCAGCAGTTACGGCGGGGTGAACACTGAAGCTTTCTTT. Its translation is CASSYGGVNTEAFF.

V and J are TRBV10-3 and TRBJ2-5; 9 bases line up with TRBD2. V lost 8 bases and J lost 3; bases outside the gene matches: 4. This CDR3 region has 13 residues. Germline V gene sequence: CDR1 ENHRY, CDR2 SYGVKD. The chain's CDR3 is CAIALAGEETQYF. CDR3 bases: TGTGCCATCGCACTAGCGGGTGAAGAGACCCAGTACTTC.

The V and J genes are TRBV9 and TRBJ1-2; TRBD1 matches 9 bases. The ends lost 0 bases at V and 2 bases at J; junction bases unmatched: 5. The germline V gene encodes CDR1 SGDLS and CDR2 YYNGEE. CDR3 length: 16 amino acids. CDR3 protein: CASSVDRTGANYGYTF. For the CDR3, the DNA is TGTGCCAGCAGCGTAGATCGGACAGGGGCGAACTATGGCTACACCTTC. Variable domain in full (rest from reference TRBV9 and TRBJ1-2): DSGVTQTPKHLITATGQRVTLRCSPRSGDLSVYWYQQSLDQGLQFLIQYYNGEERAKGNILERFSAQQFPDLHSELNLSSLELGDSALYFCASSVDRTGANYGYTFGSGTRLTVV.

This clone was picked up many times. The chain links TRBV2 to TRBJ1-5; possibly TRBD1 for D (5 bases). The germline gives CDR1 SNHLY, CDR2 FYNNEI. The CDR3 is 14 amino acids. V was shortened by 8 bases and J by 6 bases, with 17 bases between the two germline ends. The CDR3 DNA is TGTGCCAGCCGATCCTTAGGTGGGGCTCAGCCCCAGCATTTT. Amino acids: CASRSLGGAQPQHF.

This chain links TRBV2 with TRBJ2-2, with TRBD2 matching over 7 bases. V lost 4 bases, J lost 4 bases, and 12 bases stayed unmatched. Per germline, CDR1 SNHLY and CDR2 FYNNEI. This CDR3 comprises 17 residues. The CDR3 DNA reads TGTGCCAGCAGTGTCATTGGCGGGAGAGCCTTCACCGGGGAGCTGTTTTTT. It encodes CASSVIGGRAFTGELFF.

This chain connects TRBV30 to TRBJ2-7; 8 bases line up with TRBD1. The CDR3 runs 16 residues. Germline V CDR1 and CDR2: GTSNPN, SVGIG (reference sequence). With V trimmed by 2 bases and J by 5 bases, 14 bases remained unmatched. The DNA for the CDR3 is TGTGCCTGGAGTCCATCCCGGACAGGGAAAATCAACGAGCAGTACTTC. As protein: CAWSPSRTGKINEQYF.

This CDR3 reads CASSDPLGGGPDYNEQFF. CDR3 sequence (DNA): TGTGCCAGCAGCGATCCCTTAGGGGGAGGGCCTGACTACAATGAGCAGTTCTTC. The genes are TRBV9 and TRBJ2-1, with D possibly TRBD2 on 7 matching bases. This CDR3 region has 18 residues. CDR1 is SGDLS, CDR2 YYNGEE, per germline. V gave up 3 bases and J gave up 3 bases, with 22 bases separating them. The variable domain in full, with the rest retrieved from reference TRBV9 and TRBJ2-1, is DSGVTQTPKHLITATGQRVTLRCSPRSGDLSVYWYQQSLDQGLQFLIQYYNGEERAKGNILERFSAQQFPDLHSELNLSSLELGDSALYFCASSDPLGGGPDYNEQFFGPGTRLTVL.

CDR3 coding DNA: TGCGCCAGCAGCCAAGGCTACAGGGGGAAGGTTGGTGGCTACACCTTC. It translates to CASSQGYRGKVGGYTF. The genes are TRBV4-3 and TRBJ1-2; 8 bases are shared with TRBD1. Trimming removed 1 base from V and 7 bases from J; junction bases left unmatched: 11. Germline lookup yields CDR1 LGHNA and CDR2 YSLEER. The CDR3 has 16 residues.

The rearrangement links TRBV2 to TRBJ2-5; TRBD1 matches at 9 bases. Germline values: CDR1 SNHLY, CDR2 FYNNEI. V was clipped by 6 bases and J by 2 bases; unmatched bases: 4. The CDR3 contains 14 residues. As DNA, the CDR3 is TGTGCCAGCAGGGCTGGACAGGGGCAAGAGACCCAGTACTTC. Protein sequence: CASRAGQGQETQYF.

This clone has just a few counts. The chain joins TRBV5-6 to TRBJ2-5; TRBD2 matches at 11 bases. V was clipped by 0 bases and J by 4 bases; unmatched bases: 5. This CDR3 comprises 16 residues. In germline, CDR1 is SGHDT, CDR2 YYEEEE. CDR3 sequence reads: CASSLVSGRAGETQYF. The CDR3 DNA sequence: TGTGCCAGCAGCTTGGTTAGCGGGAGGGCCGGAGAGACCCAGTACTTC.

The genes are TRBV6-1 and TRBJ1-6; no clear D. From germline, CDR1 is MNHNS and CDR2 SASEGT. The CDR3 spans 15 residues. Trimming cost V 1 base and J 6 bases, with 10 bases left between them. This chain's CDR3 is CASSEVIRSNSPLHF. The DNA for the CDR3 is TGTGCCAGCAGTGAAGTGATACGTAGTAATTCACCCCTCCACTTT.

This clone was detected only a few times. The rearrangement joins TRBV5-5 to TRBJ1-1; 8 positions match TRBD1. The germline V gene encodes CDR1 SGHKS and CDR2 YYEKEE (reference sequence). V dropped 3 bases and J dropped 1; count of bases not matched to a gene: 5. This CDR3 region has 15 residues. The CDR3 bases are TGTGCCAGCAGCTCGACAGGGGCGCCGAACACTGAAGCTTTCTTT. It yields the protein CASSSTGAPNTEAFF.

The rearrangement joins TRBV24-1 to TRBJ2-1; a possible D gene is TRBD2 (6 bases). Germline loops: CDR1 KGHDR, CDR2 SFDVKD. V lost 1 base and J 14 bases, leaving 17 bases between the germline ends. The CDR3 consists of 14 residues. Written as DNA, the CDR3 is TGTGCCACCAGTGATTTTGGGGGGACGGTACCTAAGTTCTTC. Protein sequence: CATSDFGGTVPKFF.

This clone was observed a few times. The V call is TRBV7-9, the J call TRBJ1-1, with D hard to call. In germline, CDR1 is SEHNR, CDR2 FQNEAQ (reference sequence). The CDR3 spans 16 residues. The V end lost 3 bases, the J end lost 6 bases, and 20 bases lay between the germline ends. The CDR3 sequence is CASSFENSLTGAEAFF. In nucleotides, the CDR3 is TGTGCCAGCAGCTTTGAAAACAGCTTAACCGGCGCTGAAGCTTTCTTT.

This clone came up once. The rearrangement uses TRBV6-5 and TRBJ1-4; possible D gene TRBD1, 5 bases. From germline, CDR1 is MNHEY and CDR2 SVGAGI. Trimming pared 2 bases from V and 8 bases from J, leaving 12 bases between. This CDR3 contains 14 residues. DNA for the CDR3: TGTGCCAGCAGTTACGCGGGGGTTCGCGAAAAACTGTTTTTT. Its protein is CASSYAGVREKLFF.

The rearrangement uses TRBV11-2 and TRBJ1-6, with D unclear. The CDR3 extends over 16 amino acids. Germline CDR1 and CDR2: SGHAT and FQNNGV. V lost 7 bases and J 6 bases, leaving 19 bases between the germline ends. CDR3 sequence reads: CASTFNPPGSNSPLHF. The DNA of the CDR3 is TGTGCCAGCACTTTTAACCCCCCAGGCAGTAATTCACCCCTCCACTTT.

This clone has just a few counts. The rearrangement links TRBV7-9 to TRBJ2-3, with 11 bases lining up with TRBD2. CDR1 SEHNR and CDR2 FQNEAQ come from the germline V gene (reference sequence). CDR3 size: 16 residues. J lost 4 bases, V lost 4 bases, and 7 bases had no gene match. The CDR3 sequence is CASSSLAGGPADTQYF. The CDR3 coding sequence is TGTGCCAGCAGCTCTTTAGCGGGGGGGCCGGCAGATACGCAGTATTTT.

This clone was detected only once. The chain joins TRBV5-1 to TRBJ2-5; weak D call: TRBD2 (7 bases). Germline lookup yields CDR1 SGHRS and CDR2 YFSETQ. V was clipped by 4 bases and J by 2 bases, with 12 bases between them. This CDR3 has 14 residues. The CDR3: CASSRGGAQETQYF. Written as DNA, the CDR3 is TGCGCCAGCAGCCGTGGGGGGGCGCAAGAGACCCAGTACTTC. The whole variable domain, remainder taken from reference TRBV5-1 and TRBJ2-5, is KAGVTQTPRYLIKTRGQQVTLSCSPISGHRSVSWYQQTPGQGLQFLFEYFSETQRNKGNFPGRFSGRQFSNSRSEMNVSTLELGDSALYLCASSRGGAQETQYFGPGTRLLVL.

This CDR3 is CASSPRDRVFDSPLHF. The DNA of the CDR3 is TGCGCCAGCAGCCCCCGGGACAGGGTATTTGATTCACCCCTCCACTTT. The V and J genes are TRBV5-1 and TRBJ1-6, with TRBD1 matching 9 bases. V shed 4 bases, J shed 8 bases, and the junction held 10 bases outside the gene matches. Germline V gene data show CDR1 as SGHRS and CDR2 as YFSETQ. This CDR3 has 16 amino acids.

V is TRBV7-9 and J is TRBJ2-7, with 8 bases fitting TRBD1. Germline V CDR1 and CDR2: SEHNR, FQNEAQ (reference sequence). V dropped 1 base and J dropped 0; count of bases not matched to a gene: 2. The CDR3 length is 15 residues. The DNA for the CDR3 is TGTGCCAGCAGCTTAGGACAGGGGAGCTCCTACGAGCAGTACTTC. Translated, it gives CASSLGQGSSYEQYF.

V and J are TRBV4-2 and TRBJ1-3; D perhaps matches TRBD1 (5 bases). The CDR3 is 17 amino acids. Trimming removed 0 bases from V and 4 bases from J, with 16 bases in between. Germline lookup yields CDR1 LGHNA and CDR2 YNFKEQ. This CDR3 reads CASSQEGWGGAGNTIYF. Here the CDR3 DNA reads TGTGCCAGCAGCCAAGAGGGATGGGGAGGGGCCGGAAACACCATATATTTT.

The CDR3 loop reads CASSRGQSYEQYF. The CDR3 nucleotides read TGTGCCAGCAGTAGGGGACAGTCCTACGAGCAGTACTTC. The chain combines TRBV12-3 or TRBV12-4 with TRBJ2-7; 7 bases agree with TRBD1. This CDR3 comprises 13 residues. J was trimmed by 1 base and V by 5 bases; bases with no gene match: 2.

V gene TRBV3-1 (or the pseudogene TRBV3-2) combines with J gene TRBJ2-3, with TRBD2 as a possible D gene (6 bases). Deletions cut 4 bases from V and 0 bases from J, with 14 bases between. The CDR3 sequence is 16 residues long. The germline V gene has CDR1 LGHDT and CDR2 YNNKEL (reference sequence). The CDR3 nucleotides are TGTGCCAGCAGCCCCGGGGGAGCGGCGAGCACAGATACGCAGTATTTT. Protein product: CASSPGGAASTDTQYF.

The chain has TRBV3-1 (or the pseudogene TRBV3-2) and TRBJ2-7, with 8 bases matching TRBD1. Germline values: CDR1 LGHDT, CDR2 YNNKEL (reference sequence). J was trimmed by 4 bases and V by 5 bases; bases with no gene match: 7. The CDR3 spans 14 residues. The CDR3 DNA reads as TGTGCCAGCAGCGTACGACAGGGGATGTACGAGCAGTACTTC. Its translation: CASSVRQGMYEQYF.

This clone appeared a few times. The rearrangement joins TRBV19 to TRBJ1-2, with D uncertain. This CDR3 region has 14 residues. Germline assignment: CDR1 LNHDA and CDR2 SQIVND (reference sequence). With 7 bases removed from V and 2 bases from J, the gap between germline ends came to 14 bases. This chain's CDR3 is CASIVGDGNYGYTF. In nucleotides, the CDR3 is TGTGCCAGTATCGTGGGCGACGGAAACTATGGCTACACCTTC.

CDR3: CASSLYRLLRENEQFF. The CDR3 bases are TGTGCCAGCAGCTTATATAGGCTACTGCGGGAGAATGAGCAGTTCTTC. V usage is TRBV7-9 and J usage is TRBJ2-1, with 7 bases identical to TRBD2. Germline-derived CDR1 and CDR2 are SEHNR and FQNEAQ (reference sequence). CDR3 length: 16 residues. J lost 7 bases, V lost 2 bases, and 11 bases had no gene match.

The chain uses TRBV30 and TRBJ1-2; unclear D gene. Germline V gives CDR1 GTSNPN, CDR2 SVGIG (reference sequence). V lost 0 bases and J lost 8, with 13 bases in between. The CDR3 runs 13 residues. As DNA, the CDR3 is TGTGCCTGGAGTGTACTATCGGAGCGAGGCTACACCTTC. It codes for CAWSVLSERGYTF.